The T cell receptor beta chain under discussion was sequenced for a study of blood T cell repertoires in COVID-19. Study information: COVID-19 samples from acute and convalescent phases originated in the United States, Italy and Spain. Sample material is recorded as cDNA or gDNA derived from T cells, B-cell-depleted T cells, or PBMCs.

Clinical history as reported by participants underpinned cohort assignment. Study processing details: Estimated nucleated cell counts came from reference gene primer amplification. Data came from immunoSEQ multiplex PCR; TCRdb stores just in-frame clones and leaves some out. The V and J calls and clone size are taken from that table; D and trimming were inferred from the DNA. The sample records 250,000 to 350,000 clones, over 85% being singletons. The CDR3 runs to 16 residues. Germline-derived CDR1 and CDR2 are SGHDT and YYEEEE. Unmatched junction bases numbered 3, after V lost 3 bases and J lost 0 bases.

The sequencing input was PBMCs or T cells enriched from blood (not recorded which). The chain couples TRBV5-6 to TRBJ1-4; 9 positions agree with TRBD1. The receptor was isolated from a man aged 55-75 years who had recovered from COVID-19. CDR3 sequence reads: CASSSQGAATNEKLFF. The DNA for the CDR3 is TGTGCCAGCAGCTCACAGGGGGCTGCAACTAATGAAAAACTGTTTTTT.